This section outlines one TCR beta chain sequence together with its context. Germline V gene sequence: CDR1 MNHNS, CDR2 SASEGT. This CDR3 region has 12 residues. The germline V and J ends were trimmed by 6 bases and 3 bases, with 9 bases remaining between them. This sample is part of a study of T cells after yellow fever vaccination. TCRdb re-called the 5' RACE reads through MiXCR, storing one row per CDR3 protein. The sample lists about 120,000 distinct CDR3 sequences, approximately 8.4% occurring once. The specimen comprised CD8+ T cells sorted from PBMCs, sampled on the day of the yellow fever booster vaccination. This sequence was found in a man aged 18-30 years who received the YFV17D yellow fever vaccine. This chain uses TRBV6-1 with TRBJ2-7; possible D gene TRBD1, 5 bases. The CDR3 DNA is TGTGCCAGCAGGGTGACAGACTACGAGCAGTACTTC. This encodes CASRVTDYEQYF.